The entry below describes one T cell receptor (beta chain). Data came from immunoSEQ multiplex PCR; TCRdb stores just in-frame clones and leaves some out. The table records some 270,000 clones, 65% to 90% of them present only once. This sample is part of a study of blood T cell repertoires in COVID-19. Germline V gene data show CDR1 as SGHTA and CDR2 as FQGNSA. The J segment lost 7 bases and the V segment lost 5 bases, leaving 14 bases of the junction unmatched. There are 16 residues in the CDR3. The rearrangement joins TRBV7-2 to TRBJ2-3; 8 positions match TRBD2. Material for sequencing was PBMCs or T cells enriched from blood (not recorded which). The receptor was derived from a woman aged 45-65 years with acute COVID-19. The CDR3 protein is CASSPPGRRGGNTQYF. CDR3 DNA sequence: TGTGCCAGCAGCCCTCCGGGACGGCGCGGGGGGAATACGCAGTATTTT. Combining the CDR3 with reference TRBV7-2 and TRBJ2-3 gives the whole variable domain GAGVSQSPSNKVTEKGKDVELRCDPISGHTALYWYRQSLGQGLEFLIYFQGNSAPDKSGLPSDRFSAERTGGSVSTLTIQRTQQEDSAVYLCASSPPGRRGGNTQYFGPGTRLTVL.